The 13 T cell receptor beta chains listed next were all sequenced from one sample in a study of blood T cell repertoires in COVID-19. Measured with immunoSEQ multiplex PCR; TCRdb has only the in-frame clones, and not every one. The sample yields about 240,000 clones, approximately 78% seen once. The material sequenced was peripheral blood. The receptors derive from a woman aged 60-75 years with active or convalescent COVID-19.

This chain connects TRBV29-1 to TRBJ1-1; no reliable D call. The CDR3 consists of 12 residues. Germline-derived CDR1 and CDR2 are SQVTM and ANQGSEA. V was shortened by 4 bases and J by 1 base, with 7 bases between the two germline ends. The CDR3 nucleotides read TGCAGCGTTGTCGAGGGGAACACTGAAGCTTTCTTT. Its translation is CSVVEGNTEAFF.

This chain uses TRBV13 with TRBJ1-2; the D is unclear. The CDR3 runs to 17 residues. V lost 4 bases and J lost 3, with 21 bases in between. CDR1 is PRHDT, CDR2 FYEKMQ, per germline (reference sequence). CDR3 region: CASSSITLSGTHYGYTF. In nucleotides, the CDR3 is TGTGCCAGCAGCTCTATAACCCTTTCAGGAACCCACTATGGCTACACCTTC.

The genes are TRBV3-1 (or the pseudogene TRBV3-2) and TRBJ1-2; 9 nucleotides line up with TRBD1. The V and J ends lost 5 bases and 4 bases, in that order; junction bases with no gene match: 8. The CDR3 length is 15 residues. CDR1 is LGHDT, CDR2 YNNKEL, per germline (reference sequence). The CDR3 coding sequence is TGTGCCAGCAGCGAGGGGGTGACAGGGGGCTATGGCTACACCTTC. This sequence encodes CASSEGVTGGYGYTF.

This clone appeared once. The chain carries TRBV3-1 (or the pseudogene TRBV3-2) and TRBJ1-6; weak D call: TRBD1 (6 bases). V lost 1 base and J 8 bases, leaving 15 bases between the germline ends. The CDR3 runs 16 residues. CDR1 is LGHDT and CDR2 is YNNKEL in the germline V gene (reference sequence). This CDR3 is CASSQAPGGGYSPLHF. In nucleotides, the CDR3 is TGTGCCAGCAGCCAAGCCCCGGGGGGCGGCTATTCACCCCTCCACTTT.

This chain links TRBV18 with TRBJ2-7, with TRBD1 matching 7 bases. Germline loops: CDR1 KGHSH, CDR2 LQKENI. Trimming cost V 3 bases and J 6 bases; bases outside gene matches: 11. This CDR3 spans 15 amino acids. CDR3 region: CASSPRQVSGGEQYF. Here the CDR3 DNA reads TGTGCCAGCTCACCGCGCCAAGTTTCAGGGGGCGAGCAGTACTTC.

The rearrangement joins TRBV5-4 to TRBJ2-3; D possibly corresponds to TRBD2 (6 bases). This CDR3 has 14 residues. V dropped 4 bases and J dropped 2 bases, with 11 bases sitting between them. Germline loops: CDR1 SGHNT, CDR2 YYREEE (reference sequence). This chain's CDR3 is CASSSQRATDTQYF. CDR3 coding DNA: TGTGCCAGCAGCAGCCAGCGGGCCACAGATACGCAGTATTTT. Variable domain in full (rest from reference TRBV5-4 and TRBJ2-3): ETGVTQSPTHLIKTRGQQVTLRCSSQSGHNTVSWYQQALGQGPQFIFQYYREEENGRGNFPPRFSGLQFPNYSSELNVNALELDDSALYLCASSSQRATDTQYFGPGTRLTVL.

This chain links TRBV7-8 with TRBJ2-5; D may be TRBD2 (6 bases). V was pared by 4 bases and J by 5 bases, with 14 bases between. CDR1 SGHVS and CDR2 FQNEAQ come from the germline V gene. The CDR3 is 14 residues long. CDR3 DNA: TGTGCCAGCAGCTCACTGGCAGGAGGGGAGACCCAGTACTTC. The encoded protein is CASSSLAGGETQYF.

V usage is TRBV2 and J usage is TRBJ1-1; possible D gene TRBD1, 5 bases. This CDR3 has 15 residues. The germline gives CDR1 SNHLY, CDR2 FYNNEI. Trimming cost V 6 bases and J 0 bases, with 14 bases left between them. Here the CDR3 reads CASSFGGIMNTEAFF. CDR3 nucleotide sequence: TGTGCCAGCAGCTTTGGGGGGATTATGAACACTGAAGCTTTCTTT. Full variable domain (remainder filled in from reference TRBV2 and TRBJ1-1): EPEVTQTPSHQVTQMGQEVILRCVPISNHLYFYWYRQILGQKVEFLVSFYNNEISEKSEIFDDQFSVERPDGSNFTLKIRSTKLEDSAMYFCASSFGGIMNTEAFFGQGTRLTVV.

This clone turned up a few times. V and J are TRBV30 and TRBJ1-1, with TRBD1 identical over 7 bases. V was pared by 4 bases and J by 0 bases, with 5 bases of the junction left unmatched. The CDR3 totals 14 residues. Germline values: CDR1 GTSNPN, CDR2 SVGIG (reference sequence). The CDR3 is CAWNPGQMNTEAFF. In DNA form, the CDR3 reads TGTGCCTGGAACCCGGGACAGATGAACACTGAAGCTTTCTTT.

This clone appeared a single time. V is TRBV6-2 or TRBV6-3 and J is TRBJ2-7; 7 nucleotides match TRBD2. This CDR3 is 18 amino acids long. J lost 3 bases, V lost 5 bases, and 19 bases had no gene match. CDR1 and CDR2 (germline): MNHEY, SVGEGT. The CDR3 DNA reads as TGTGCCAGCAGTCCCCAACGAAGCGGGGTCAAGGCGGACTACGAGCAGTACTTC. Its protein is CASSPQRSGVKADYEQYF.

V and J are TRBV15 and TRBJ2-6; possible D gene TRBD1, 6 bases. V dropped 1 base and J dropped 2 bases, with 15 bases sitting between them. Looked up from germline, CDR1 is LNHNV and CDR2 is YYDKDF (reference sequence). There are 18 residues in the CDR3. The CDR3 nucleotides are TGTGCCACCAGCAGAGGATCAGGGGCACCTACTGGGGCCAACGTCCTGACTTTC. It yields the protein CATSRGSGAPTGANVLTF.

The count of this clone is one. The chain couples TRBV6-2 or TRBV6-3 to TRBJ1-2, with 8 bases matching TRBD1. CDR1 is MNHEY and CDR2 is SVGEGT in the germline V gene. V dropped 3 bases and J dropped 4; count of bases not matched to a gene: 4. The CDR3 extends over 14 amino acids. In nucleotides, the CDR3 is TGTGCCAGCAGTTATGGAGGGACAGGCTATGGCTACACCTTC. This encodes CASSYGGTGYGYTF.

V gene TRBV12-3 or TRBV12-4 combines with J gene TRBJ1-6, with D perhaps TRBD1 (6 bases). V shed 5 bases and J shed 7 bases, with 9 bases lying between them. This CDR3 contains 13 residues. CDR3 sequence: CASSVTGNSPLHF. Here the CDR3 DNA reads TGTGCCAGCAGTGTTACAGGGAATTCACCCCTCCACTTT.